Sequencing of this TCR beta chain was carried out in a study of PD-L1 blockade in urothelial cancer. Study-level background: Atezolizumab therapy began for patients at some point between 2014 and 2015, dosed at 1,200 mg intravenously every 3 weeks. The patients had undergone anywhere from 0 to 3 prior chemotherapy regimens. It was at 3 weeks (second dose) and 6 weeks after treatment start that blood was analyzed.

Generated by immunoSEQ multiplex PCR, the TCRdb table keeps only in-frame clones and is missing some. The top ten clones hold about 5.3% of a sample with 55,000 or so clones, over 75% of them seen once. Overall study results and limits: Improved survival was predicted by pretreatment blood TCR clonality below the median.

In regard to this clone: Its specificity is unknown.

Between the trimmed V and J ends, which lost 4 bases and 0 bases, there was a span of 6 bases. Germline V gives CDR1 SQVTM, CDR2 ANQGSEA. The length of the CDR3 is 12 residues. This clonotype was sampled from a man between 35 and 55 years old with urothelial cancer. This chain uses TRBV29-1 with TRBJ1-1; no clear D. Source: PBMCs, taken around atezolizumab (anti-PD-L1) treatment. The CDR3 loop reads CSVGYMNTEAFF. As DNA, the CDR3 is TGCAGCGTTGGTTACATGAACACTGAAGCTTTCTTT. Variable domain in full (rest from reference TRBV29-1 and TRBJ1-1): SAVISQKPSRDICQRGTSLTIQCQVDSQVTMMFWYRQQPGQSLTLIATANQGSEATYESGFVIDKFPISRPNLTFSTLTVSNMSPEDSSIYLCSVGYMNTEAFFGQGTRLTVV.